Listed below are T cell receptor beta chains from one sample, sequenced in a study of metastatic and nonmetastatic thyroid tumors. MiXCR was used by TCRdb to re-call the PCR reads. The sample contains about 16,000 clones, about an eighth of which appear only once. The sequenced material came from tumor tissue. These receptors were obtained from a female donor with papillary thyroid cancer or a benign thyroid nodule (not recorded which). Some clones in this sample may be carry-over from other donors' samples. The CDR3 runs from the conserved cysteine through the conserved F or W. The D gene is left open where the match is weak. Clone size is stated in some rows and not others, as once, few, many or a class when expanded.

d_call j_call v_call clone_size cdr3_nt cdr3_aa
TRBD1 TRBJ2-1 TRBV6-1 many TGTGCCAGCAGTTCTACAGGGGCCGGCTACAATGAGCAGTTCTTC CASSSTGAGYNEQFF
- TRBJ2-3 TRBV10-2 many TGCGCCAGCAGAGGACGGGGTAGCACAGATACGCAGTATTTT CASRGRGSTDTQYF
- TRBJ1-1 TRBV7-2 many TGTGCCAGCTCAGTGGGGGGGAGAAACACTGAAGCTTTCTTT CASSVGGRNTEAFF
- TRBJ1-6 TRBV4-2 many TGTGCCAGCAGCCAATACACCCCTCAGGTCGGGGTTAATTCACCCCTCCACTTT CASSQYTPQVGVNSPLHF
- TRBJ1-3 TRBV14 - TGTGCCAGCAGCCCAGGGTTCATGAACACCATATATTTT CASSPGFMNTIYF
- TRBJ1-2 TRBV28 many TGTGCCAGCAGTGAGGGGCGCGCCGCGGGACCGCCACCCACCTTC CASSEGRAAGPPPTF
- TRBJ1-2 TRBV20-1 - TGCAGTGCTAGAGATGTTAGGTCCCAGGGTGGCTACACCTTC CSARDVRSQGGYTF
- TRBJ1-2 TRBV13 many TGTGCCAGCAGCTTAGACGGTTATGGCTACACCTTC CASSLDGYGYTF
TRBD2 TRBJ2-4 TRBV13 many TGTGCCAGCAGCCGCGGGGGGGTGGCCAAAAACATTCAGTACTTC CASSRGGVAKNIQYF
- TRBJ2-3 TRBV20-1 - TGCAGTGGGGCGGGATCCCGAACACTCGATACGCAGTATTTT CSGAGSRTLDTQYF
- TRBJ2-7 TRBV3-1 many TGTGCCAGCAGCCAAGAAGGGAACTCCTACGAGCAGTACTTC CASSQEGNSYEQYF
- TRBJ2-7 TRBV6-1 many TGTGCCAGCAGACCACGCAGGGATTCCTACGAGCAGTACTTC CASRPRRDSYEQYF
- TRBJ2-7 TRBV11-2 many TGTGCCAGCAGCCCGCGCCGGGACAAACCCGACTACGAGCAGTACTTC CASSPRRDKPDYEQYF
- TRBJ2-1 TRBV19 medium-sized TGTGCCAGTAGTTTGGGGGCCGGGGGCCCCTACAATGAGCAGTTCTTC CASSLGAGGPYNEQFF
- TRBJ2-7 TRBV28 many TGTGCCAGCGAGCAGAACTACGAGCAGTACTTC CASEQNYEQYF
TRBD1 TRBJ2-1 TRBV27 few TGTGCCAGCAGCTCTCCGGGACAGGGATACAATGAGCAGTTCTTC CASSSPGQGYNEQFF
- TRBJ1-1 TRBV7-7 many TGTGCCAGCAGCTTAAACACGGGGGCGGATGAAGCTTTCTTT CASSLNTGADEAFF
- TRBJ1-4 TRBV12-3/TRBV12-4 few TGTGCCAGCAGTCGCCGGGTGGGGACTAATGAAAAACTGTTTTTT CASSRRVGTNEKLFF
- TRBJ2-7 TRBV19 - TGTGCCAGTAGTCTAGAAGGGTACGAGCAGTACTTC CASSLEGYEQYF
- TRBJ1-6 TRBV5-5 many TGTGCCAGCAGCGCCCCGACGGGCCGCGATAATTCACCCCTCCACTTT CASSAPTGRDNSPLHF
- TRBJ1-5 TRBV18 many TGTGCCAGCTCAGAGCAGGGCGATCAGCCCCAGCATTTT CASSEQGDQPQHF
- TRBJ2-5 TRBV28 few TGTGCCAGCAGGCAAGGAGGTGGGGAGACCCAGTACTTC CASRQGGGETQYF
TRBD1 TRBJ2-7 TRBV28 many TGTGCCAGCAGTGTCCTCGGACAGGGGGTCTACGAGCAGTACTTC CASSVLGQGVYEQYF
TRBD1 TRBJ2-7 TRBV12-3/TRBV12-4 medium-sized TGTGCCAGCAGTTTTGGGACAGGAGGCTACGAGCAGTACTTC CASSFGTGGYEQYF
TRBD2 TRBJ2-7 TRBV11-2 many TGTGCCAGCAGTCCCCGACTAGCGGGACCCTACGAGCAGTACTTC CASSPRLAGPYEQYF
TRBD1 TRBJ2-5 TRBV20-1 many TGCAGTGCTAGAGATTGGTTACAGGGGGTTCAAGAGACCCAGTACTTC CSARDWLQGVQETQYF
- TRBJ2-4 TRBV9 many TGTGCCAGCAGCGTAGGCGACGGACTAGCCAAAAACATTCAGTACTTC CASSVGDGLAKNIQYF
- TRBJ2-7 TRBV28 few TGTGCCAGCAGTTTATCGGTGGGCCCCTACGAGCAGTACTTC CASSLSVGPYEQYF
TRBD1 TRBJ2-6 TRBV6-1 many TGTGCCAGCAGCATGACAGGGGGTCCCTCTGGGGCCAACGTCCTGACTTTC CASSMTGGPSGANVLTF
- TRBJ1-5 TRBV20-1 medium-sized TGCAGTGCTAGAGGGGGGGCCCGCAATCAGCCCCAGCATTTT CSARGGARNQPQHF
- TRBJ2-3 TRBV20-1 many TGCAGTGCTAGATCGGGGATCACAGATACGCAGTATTTT CSARSGITDTQYF
TRBD1 TRBJ2-5 TRBV25-1 many TGTGCCAGCAGTGACTCTATAGGGACAGGGAAGGGAGAGACCCAGTACTTC CASSDSIGTGKGETQYF
TRBD1 TRBJ1-4 TRBV29-1 many TGCAGCGTGGGCCGGACAGGGAGGGGTGAAAAACTGTTTTTT CSVGRTGRGEKLFF
- TRBJ2-7 TRBV2 - TGTGCCAGCAGTCCGGGGGCCGAGCAGTACTTC CASSPGAEQYF
TRBD2 TRBJ2-1 TRBV20-1 many TGCAGTGCTAGAGATTGGGGGACTAGCCCTTCGGATGAGCAGTTCTTC CSARDWGTSPSDEQFF
TRBD1 TRBJ1-5 TRBV7-8 many TGTGCCAGCAGGGGCGGACAGGGATCCTCATGGCCCCAGCATTTT CASRGGQGSSWPQHF
- TRBJ2-5 TRBV19 - TGTGCCACTCGAGGCACTCGGACCCAGTACTTC CATRGTRTQYF
TRBD2 TRBJ2-1 TRBV4-2 many TGTGCCAGCAGCCCTGGTCTACGCGGGGGGGCATCGTACAATGAGCAGTTCTTC CASSPGLRGGASYNEQFF
- TRBJ2-1 TRBV10-1 many TGCGCCAGCAGTCTAACAGGGTCCAATGAGCAGTTCTTC CASSLTGSNEQFF